This TCR beta chain emerged from a study of blood T cell repertoires in COVID-19. Study background: The United States, Italy and Spain provided the acute and convalescent COVID-19 samples. The cDNA or gDNA used as material had been derived from T cells, B-cell-depleted T cells, or PBMCs.

Trimming pared 2 bases from V and 5 bases from J, leaving 13 bases between. Germline V lookup: CDR1 MGHRA, CDR2 YSYEKL. The CDR3 runs 14 residues. Per the original data handling: Estimation of nucleated cell counts relied on the amplification of reference gene primers. Using immunoSEQ multiplex PCR, the repertoire was profiled, and TCRdb retains in-frame clones only, with some absent. V, J and clone size are those of that table, while D and trimming were read from the DNA. The table shows about 330,000 clones, with around 87% occurring only once. This clone was detected once. The sequence was obtained from a woman in her fifties or sixties with active or convalescent COVID-19. The sequencing sample was made of peripheral blood. The V gene is TRBV4-1, the J gene TRBJ2-7; D not certain. The CDR3 is CASSQRWAGDEQYF. The CDR3 bases are TGCGCCAGCAGCCAAAGGTGGGCAGGTGACGAGCAGTACTTC.